This paragraph covers one T cell receptor (beta chain) sequence. Its antigen is unidentified. The data stem from a study of OX40 agonist ivuxolimab in advanced cancers. Looking at the study overall: Hepatocellular carcinoma, melanoma, renal cell or head and neck cancer was diagnosed in the dose-escalation patients.

Study-wide results and limits: Among T cells, CD8+ cells averaged more expanded clones than CD4+ cells.

Only in-frame clones appear in the TCRdb table, and some are missing; sequencing was by immunoSEQ multiplex PCR. The sample includes some 60,000 clones, approximately 94% seen only once; the top ten take approximately 18%. This CDR3 spans 12 amino acids. The V and J ends lost 4 bases and 7 bases, in that order; junction bases with no gene match: 3. CDR1 is MDHEN, CDR2 SYDVKM, per germline. This chain uses TRBV28 with TRBJ1-1; 7 bases are a match to TRBD1. This specimen consisted of CD4+ or CD8+ T cells sorted from blood, obtained in a trial of the OX40 agonist ivuxolimab. This TCR was sampled from an adult with an advanced solid tumor such as melanoma, head and neck, liver or kidney cancer. Written as DNA, the CDR3 is TGTGCCAGCAGTTATACAGGGGATGAAGCTTTCTTT. Translating it yields CASSYTGDEAFF.